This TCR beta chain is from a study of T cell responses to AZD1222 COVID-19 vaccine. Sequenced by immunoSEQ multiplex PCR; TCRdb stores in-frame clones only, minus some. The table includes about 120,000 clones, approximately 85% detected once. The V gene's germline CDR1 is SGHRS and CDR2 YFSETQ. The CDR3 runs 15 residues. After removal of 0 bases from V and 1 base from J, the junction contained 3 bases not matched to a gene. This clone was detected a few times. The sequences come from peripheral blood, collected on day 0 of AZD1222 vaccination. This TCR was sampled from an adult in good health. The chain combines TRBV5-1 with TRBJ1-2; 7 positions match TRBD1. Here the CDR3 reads CASSLGTGFNYGYTF. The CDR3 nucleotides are TGCGCCAGCAGCTTGGGGACAGGTTTTAACTATGGCTACACCTTC.